The clone carrying this TCR beta chain was detected a few times. This specimen comes from a study of T cells in Graves' hyperthyroidism and ophthalmopathy. On the study more broadly: The authors collected peripheral blood at initial diagnosis, before any treatment.

Participants, patients aged 18 to 65, had newly diagnosed hyperthyroidism with a duration under 2 months. Over 8 ml fresh peripheral blood yielded the PBMCs. The germline CDR1 and CDR2 sequences are SQVTM and ANQGSEA. The V and J ends lost 7 bases and 8 bases, in that order; junction bases with no gene match: 15. CDR3 size: 15 residues. Amplified TCR beta CDR3 regions derived from RNA transcripts. An initial round of RT-PCR targeting the TCR CDR3 relied on the HTBI primer set. TCRdb re-called the multiplex PCR reads with MiXCR, one entry per CDR3 protein. The sample has around 620,000 distinct CDR3 sequences, 16% seen once.

The rearrangement joins TRBV29-1 to TRBJ1-2; 11 nucleotides line up with TRBD1. Sample: blood. The clonotype was recovered from a woman in her twenties or thirties with Graves' hyperthyroidism. The CDR3 DNA sequence: TGCAGCGCTGGAGGGGTGGACAGGGGGCTTCGGGGCTACACCTTC. Translation: CSAGGVDRGLRGYTF.